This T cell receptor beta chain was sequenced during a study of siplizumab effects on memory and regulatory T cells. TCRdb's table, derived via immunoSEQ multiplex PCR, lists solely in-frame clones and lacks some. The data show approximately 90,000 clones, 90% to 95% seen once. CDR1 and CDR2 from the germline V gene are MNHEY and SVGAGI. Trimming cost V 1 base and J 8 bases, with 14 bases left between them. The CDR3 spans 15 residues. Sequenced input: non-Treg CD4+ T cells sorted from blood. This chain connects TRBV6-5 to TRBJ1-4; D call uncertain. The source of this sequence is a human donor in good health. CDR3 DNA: TGTGCCAGCAGTTACTTGCGAGGAGGGTTCGAAAAACTGTTTTTT. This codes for CASSYLRGGFEKLFF.